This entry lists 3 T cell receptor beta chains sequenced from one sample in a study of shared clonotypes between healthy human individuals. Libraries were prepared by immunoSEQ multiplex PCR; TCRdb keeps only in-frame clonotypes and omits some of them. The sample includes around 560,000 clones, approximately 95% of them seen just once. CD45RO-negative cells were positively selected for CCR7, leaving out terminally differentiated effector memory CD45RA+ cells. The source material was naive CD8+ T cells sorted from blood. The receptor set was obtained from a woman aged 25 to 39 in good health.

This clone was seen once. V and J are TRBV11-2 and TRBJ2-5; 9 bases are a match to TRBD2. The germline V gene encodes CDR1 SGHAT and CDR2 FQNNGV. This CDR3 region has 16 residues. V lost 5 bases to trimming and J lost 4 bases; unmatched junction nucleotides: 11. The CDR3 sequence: CASSPGAGGPGETQYF. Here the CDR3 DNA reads TGTGCCAGCAGCCCGGGGGCGGGAGGGCCGGGAGAGACCCAGTACTTC.

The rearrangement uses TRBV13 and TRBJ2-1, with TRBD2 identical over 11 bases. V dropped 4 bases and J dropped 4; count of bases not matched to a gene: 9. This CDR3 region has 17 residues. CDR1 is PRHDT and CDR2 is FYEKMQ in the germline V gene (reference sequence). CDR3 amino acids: CASSSPLGTSGYNEQFF. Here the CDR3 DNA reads TGTGCCAGCAGCTCCCCTCTGGGGACTAGCGGATACAATGAGCAGTTCTTC.

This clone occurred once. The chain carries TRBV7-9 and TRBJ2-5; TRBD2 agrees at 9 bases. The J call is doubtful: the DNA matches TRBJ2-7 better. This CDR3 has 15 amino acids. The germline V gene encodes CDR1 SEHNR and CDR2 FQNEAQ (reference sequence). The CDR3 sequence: CASSAIAGVEDEQYF. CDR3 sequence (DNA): TGTGCCAGCAGCGCTATAGCGGGAGTCGAGGACGAGCAGTACTTC.